This is a list of T cell receptor beta chains from one sample in a study of shared clonotypes between healthy human individuals. The assay was immunoSEQ multiplex PCR, and TCRdb's table has in-frame clones only and misses some. Of roughly 2.6 million clones in the sample, roughly 92% were seen once. Sequencing used naive CD4+ T cells sorted from blood. All receptors derive from a man aged 18 to 30 in good health. Both conserved end residues are part of each CDR3. Each record gives: V gene, CDR3 length, clone size, J gene, D gene, CDR3 protein, CDR3 DNA. D genes are given only for firm matches. Where a row states a size, it is once, few, many or the class of an expanded clone; other rows omit it.

>TRBV11-2|16|.|TRBJ2-3|.
CASSFGLWAGADTQYF
TGTGCCAGCAGCTTTGGTCTCTGGGCCGGGGCAGATACGCAGTATTTT
>TRBV27|16|.|TRBJ2-5|.
CASSSARLPSTETQYF
TGTGCCAGCAGTTCTGCCCGCCTTCCTAGCACAGAGACCCAGTACTTC
>TRBV6-4|14|once|TRBJ2-2|TRBD2
CASRPSGSTGELFF
TGTGCCAGCAGACCTAGCGGGAGTACCGGGGAGCTGTTTTTT
>TRBV4-3|14|.|TRBJ2-5|.
CASSQDGRLETQYF
TGCGCCAGCAGCCAAGACGGGCGTCTCGAGACCCAGTACTTC
>TRBV25-1|12|few|TRBJ1-1|.
CASSSRNTEAFF
TGTGCCAGCAGTAGCAGGAACACTGAAGCTTTCTTT
>TRBV25-1|16|.|TRBJ2-2|TRBD1
CASRPTGAPNTGELFF
TGTGCCAGCAGGCCCACAGGGGCACCGAACACCGGGGAGCTGTTTTTT
>TRBV6-6|11|.|TRBJ2-1|.
CASSVGNEQFF
TGTGCCAGCAGCGTGGGGAATGAGCAGTTCTTC
>TRBV28|13|few|TRBJ1-5|.
CASSPLDNQPQHF
TGTGCCAGCAGTCCGTTGGACAATCAGCCCCAGCATTTT
>TRBV10-2|14|.|TRBJ2-3|TRBD2
CATLAGEGTDTQYF
TGCGCCACTTTAGCGGGAGAAGGCACAGATACGCAGTATTTT
>TRBV28|12|.|TRBJ2-7|.
CASKKFAYEQYF
TGTGCCAGTAAGAAGTTTGCCTACGAGCAGTACTTC
>TRBV5-1|15|.|TRBJ2-5|TRBD2
CASSLGSSGGETQYF
TGCGCCAGCAGCTTGGGGTCTAGCGGGGGAGAGACCCAGTACTTC
>TRBV5-1|17|.|TRBJ2-2|.
CASSLAGGRGNTGELFF
TGCGCCAGCAGCCTCGCCGGTGGGCGGGGGAACACCGGGGAGCTGTTTTTT
>TRBV27|14|.|TRBJ2-5|.
CASSDPGQGETQYF
TGTGCCAGCAGTGACCCGGGACAAGGAGAGACCCAGTACTTC
>TRBV5-1|14|.|TRBJ2-3|TRBD2
CASSHSGGTDTQYF
TGCGCCAGCAGCCATAGCGGGGGGACTGATACGCAGTATTTT
>TRBV5-1|20|.|TRBJ2-1|TRBD1
CASSLSPRDRGRSSYNEQFF
TGCGCCAGCAGCTTGAGCCCCCGGGACAGGGGGCGAAGCTCCTACAATGAGCAGTTCTTC
>TRBV19|12|.|TRBJ1-1|.
CASRKGETEAFF
TGTGCCAGTAGAAAAGGGGAGACTGAAGCTTTCTTT
>TRBV19|16|.|TRBJ1-4|.
CASTLRSRGSREKLFF
TGTGCCAGTACCCTAAGGTCACGGGGGAGTCGGGAAAAACTGTTTTTT
>TRBV6-1|17|.|TRBJ1-2|TRBD1
CASSEGTGSIANYGYTF
TGTGCCAGCAGTGAAGGGACAGGGTCCATAGCTAACTATGGCTACACCTTC
>TRBV6-1|16|.|TRBJ1-2|TRBD1
CASSDRGTGLPYGYTF
TGTGCCAGCAGTGACAGGGGGACAGGTTTGCCCTATGGCTACACCTTC
>TRBV5-6|14|.|TRBJ1-6|.
CASSSTGLSSPLHF
TGTGCCAGCAGCTCGACAGGCCTTTCCTCACCCCTCCACTTT
>TRBV29-1|13|once|TRBJ2-7|TRBD1
CSVAGDSLYEQYF
TGCAGCGTAGCAGGGGACAGCCTCTACGAGCAGTACTTC
>TRBV27|13|.|TRBJ2-7|.
CASSLGRLHEQYF
TGTGCCAGCAGTTTAGGTCGCCTCCACGAGCAGTACTTC
>TRBV18|14|.|TRBJ1-1|.
CASSPLSGNTEAFF
TGTGCCAGCTCACCACTTTCAGGGAACACTGAAGCTTTCTTT
>TRBV5-1|14|.|TRBJ2-1|TRBD1
CASSRDRGLNEQFF
TGCGCCAGCAGCCGGGACAGGGGGCTGAATGAGCAGTTCTTC
>TRBV10-3|14|.|TRBJ2-2|.
CAISGRANTGELFF
TGTGCCATCAGTGGCAGGGCGAACACCGGGGAGCTGTTTTTT
>TRBV29-1|10|.|TRBJ2-1|.
CSVENNEQFF
TGCAGCGTTGAGAACAATGAGCAGTTCTTC
>TRBV4-1|15|.|TRBJ2-4|TRBD1
CASSQDEGTGSIQYF
TGCGCCAGCAGCCAAGATGAAGGGACAGGGAGCATTCAGTACTTT
>TRBV2|11|few|TRBJ1-5|.
CASSESRPQHF
TGTGCCAGCAGTGAGTCGCGGCCCCAGCATTTT
>TRBV11-2|14|.|TRBJ1-3|.
CASSSGNSGNTIYF
TGTGCCAGCAGCTCAGGGAACTCTGGAAACACCATATATTTT
>TRBV2|14|.|TRBJ2-2|.
CASNVVLGTGELFF
TGTGCCAGCAACGTGGTTCTTGGCACCGGGGAGCTGTTTTTT
>TRBV7-9|14|once|TRBJ1-4|.
CASSFWEGNEKLFF
TGTGCCAGCAGCTTTTGGGAGGGTAATGAAAAACTGTTTTTT
>TRBV11-2|14|once|TRBJ1-2|TRBD1
CASSAGQGFDGYTF
TGTGCCAGCAGCGCGGGACAGGGGTTTGATGGCTACACCTTC
>TRBV9|18|.|TRBJ2-2|TRBD2
CASSVWASGSRNTGELFF
TGTGCCAGCAGCGTGTGGGCTAGCGGGAGTAGAAACACCGGGGAGCTGTTTTTT
>TRBV7-9|16|.|TRBJ1-1|TRBD1
CASSLTGQGLGAEAFF
TGTGCCAGCAGCCTTACCGGACAGGGGCTGGGGGCTGAAGCTTTCTTT
>TRBV28|19|.|TRBJ1-5|.
CASSLGSWTLLPENQPQHF
TGTGCCAGCAGTTTAGGGTCTTGGACCCTCCTTCCGGAGAATCAGCCCCAGCATTTT
>TRBV5-6|12|.|TRBJ1-2|.
CASSLKEYGYTF
TGTGCCAGCAGCTTGAAAGAATATGGCTACACCTTC
>TRBV7-9|13|.|TRBJ1-2|.
CASSLQGSDGYTF
TGTGCCAGCAGCTTGCAAGGGTCTGATGGCTACACCTTC
>TRBV6-5|15|.|TRBJ1-2|.
CASSYPAEGGFGYTF
TGTGCCAGCAGTTACCCCGCGGAGGGGGGATTCGGCTACACCTTC
>TRBV10-3|15|.|TRBJ2-3|.
CAISELWLSTDTQYF
TGTGCCATCAGTGAGCTTTGGCTAAGCACAGATACGCAGTATTTT
>TRBV6-5|12|.|TRBJ1-5|.
CASNQANQPQHF
TGTGCCAGCAATCAGGCGAATCAGCCCCAGCATTTT
>TRBV6-1|14|.|TRBJ2-7|.
CASSVLTGPNEQYF
TGTGCCAGCAGTGTCTTAACAGGTCCCAACGAGCAGTACTTC